This TCR beta chain stems from a study of blood T cell repertoires in COVID-19. Trimming cost V 5 bases and J 5 bases; bases outside gene matches: 2. Germline CDR1 is MDHEN and CDR2 is SYDVKM. This CDR3 is built from 13 residues. Repertoires were generated with immunoSEQ multiplex PCR, while TCRdb's copy carries only in-frame clones and drops some. The table includes 29,000 or so clones, around 92% detected once. The V gene is TRBV28, the J gene TRBJ1-5, with TRBD1 matching over 8 bases. The sequenced sample was peripheral blood. This clonotype was obtained from a human donor in a cohort sampled during active COVID-19. The chain's CDR3 is CASSLQGDQPQHF. The CDR3 nucleotides are TGTGCCAGCAGTCTACAGGGGGATCAGCCCCAGCATTTT.